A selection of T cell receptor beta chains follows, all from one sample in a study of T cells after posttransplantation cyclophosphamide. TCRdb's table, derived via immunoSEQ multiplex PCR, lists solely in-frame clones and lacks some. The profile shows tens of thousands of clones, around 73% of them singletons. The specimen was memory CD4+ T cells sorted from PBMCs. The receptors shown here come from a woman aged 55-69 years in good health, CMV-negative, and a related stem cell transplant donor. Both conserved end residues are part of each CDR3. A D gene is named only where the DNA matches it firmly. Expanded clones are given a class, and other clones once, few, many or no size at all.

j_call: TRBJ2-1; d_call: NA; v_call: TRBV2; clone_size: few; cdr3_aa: CASSERAIDNEQFF; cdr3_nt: TGTGCCAGCAGTGAGAGGGCCATCGACAATGAGCAGTTCTTC
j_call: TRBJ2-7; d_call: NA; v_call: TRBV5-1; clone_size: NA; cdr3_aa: CASSLTVLDRYEQYF; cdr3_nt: TGCGCCAGCAGCTTGACGGTTCTAGATCGGTACGAGCAGTACTTC
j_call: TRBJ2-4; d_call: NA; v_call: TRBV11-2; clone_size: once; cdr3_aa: CASSLVGGEIAKNIQYF; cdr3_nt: TGTGCCAGCAGCTTAGTAGGCGGGGAGATAGCCAAAAACATTCAGTACTTC
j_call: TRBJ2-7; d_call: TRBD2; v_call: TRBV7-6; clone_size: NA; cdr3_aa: CASSFRGTSDYEQYF; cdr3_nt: TGTGCCAGCAGCTTTCGAGGGACTAGCGACTACGAGCAGTACTTC
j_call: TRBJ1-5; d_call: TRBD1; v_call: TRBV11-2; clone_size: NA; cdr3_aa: CASSLGTVINQPQHF; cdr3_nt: TGTGCCAGCAGCCTGGGGACAGTTATCAATCAGCCCCAGCATTTT
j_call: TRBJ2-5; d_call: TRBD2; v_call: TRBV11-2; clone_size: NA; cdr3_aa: CASSGGVGETQYF; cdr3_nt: TGTGCCAGCAGCGGGGGGGTCGGAGAGACCCAGTACTTC
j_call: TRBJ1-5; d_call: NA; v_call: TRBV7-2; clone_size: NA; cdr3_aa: CASSSRGSNQPQHF; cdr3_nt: TGTGCCAGCAGTTCCAGAGGGAGCAATCAGCCCCAGCATTTT
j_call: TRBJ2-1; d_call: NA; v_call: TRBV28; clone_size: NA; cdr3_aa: CASILASGRMTHNEQFF; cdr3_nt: NA
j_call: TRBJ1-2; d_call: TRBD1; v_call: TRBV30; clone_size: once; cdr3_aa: CAWSAGGNYGYTF; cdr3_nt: TGTGCCTGGAGCGCAGGGGGGAACTATGGCTACACCTTC
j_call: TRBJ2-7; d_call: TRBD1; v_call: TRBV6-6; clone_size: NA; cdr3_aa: CASSGQGNEQYF; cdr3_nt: TGTGCCAGCAGTGGACAGGGCAACGAGCAGTACTTC
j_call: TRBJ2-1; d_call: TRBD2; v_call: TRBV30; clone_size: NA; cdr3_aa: CAWVGGYNEQFF; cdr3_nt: TGTGCCTGGGTCGGGGGGTACAATGAGCAGTTCTTC
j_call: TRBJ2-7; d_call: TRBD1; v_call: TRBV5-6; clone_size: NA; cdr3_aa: CASSRDRGHEQYF; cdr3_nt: TGTGCCAGCAGCCGGGACAGGGGACACGAGCAGTACTTC
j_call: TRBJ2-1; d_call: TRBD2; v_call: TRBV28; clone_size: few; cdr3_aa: CASRTGGPYNEQFF; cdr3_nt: TGTGCCAGCAGGACGGGGGGGCCTTACAATGAGCAGTTCTTC
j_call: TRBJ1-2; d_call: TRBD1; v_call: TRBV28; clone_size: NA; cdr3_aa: CASSLFWDRGHHGYTF; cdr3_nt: TGTGCCAGCAGTTTATTCTGGGACAGGGGGCATCATGGCTACACCTTC
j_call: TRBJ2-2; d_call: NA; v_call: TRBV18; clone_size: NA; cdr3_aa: CASSSTTGLQTGELFF; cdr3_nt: TGTGCCAGCTCCTCAACCACGGGACTCCAGACCGGGGAGCTGTTTTTT
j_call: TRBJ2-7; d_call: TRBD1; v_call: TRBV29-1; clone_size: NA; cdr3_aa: CSVSQGAGNEQYF; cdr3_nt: TGCAGCGTTTCACAGGGGGCAGGCAACGAGCAGTACTTC
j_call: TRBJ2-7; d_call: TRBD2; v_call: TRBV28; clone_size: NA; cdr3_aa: CASSLAGVQGYEQYF; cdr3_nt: TGTGCCAGCAGTTTGGCGGGGGTTCAGGGATACGAGCAGTACTTC